This TCR beta chain was identified during a study of blood T cell repertoires in COVID-19. Whole-study context: Italy, Spain and the United States were the sources of the convalescent and acute COVID-19 samples.

As handled by the study authors: Estimation of nucleated cell counts relied on the amplification of reference gene primers. The assay was immunoSEQ multiplex PCR, and TCRdb's table has in-frame clones only and misses some. V, J and clone size are those of that table, while D and trimming were read from the DNA. The table lists over 150,000 clones, around 90% of them singletons. This clone was seen only a few times. V lost 1 base and J lost 2, with 9 bases in between. From germline, CDR1 is SGDLS and CDR2 YYNGEE. The CDR3 covers 15 residues. Clinical history reported by participants formed the basis on which cohorts were assigned. Among Cohort 3 donors, those recovered had two negative PCRs, clearance, or symptom resolution.

The sequence was collected from a woman between 18 and 29 years old who had recovered from COVID-19. The chain joins TRBV9 to TRBJ2-2; the D is unclear. Sample: PBMCs or T cells enriched from blood (not recorded which). The CDR3 is CASSVRNSNTGELFF. Here the CDR3 DNA reads TGTGCCAGCAGCGTAAGAAATAGCAACACCGGGGAGCTGTTTTTT.